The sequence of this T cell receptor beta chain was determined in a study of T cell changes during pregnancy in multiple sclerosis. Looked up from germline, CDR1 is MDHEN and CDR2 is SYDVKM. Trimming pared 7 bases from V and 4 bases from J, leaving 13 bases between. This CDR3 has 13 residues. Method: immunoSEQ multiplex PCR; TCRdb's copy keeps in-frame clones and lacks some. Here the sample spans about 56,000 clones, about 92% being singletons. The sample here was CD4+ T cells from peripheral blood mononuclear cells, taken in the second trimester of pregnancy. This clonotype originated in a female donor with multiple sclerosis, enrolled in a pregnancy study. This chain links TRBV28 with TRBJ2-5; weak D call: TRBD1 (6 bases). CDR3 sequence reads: CASTQRDIETQYF. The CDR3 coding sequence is TGTGCCAGCACTCAAAGGGACATAGAGACCCAGTACTTC.